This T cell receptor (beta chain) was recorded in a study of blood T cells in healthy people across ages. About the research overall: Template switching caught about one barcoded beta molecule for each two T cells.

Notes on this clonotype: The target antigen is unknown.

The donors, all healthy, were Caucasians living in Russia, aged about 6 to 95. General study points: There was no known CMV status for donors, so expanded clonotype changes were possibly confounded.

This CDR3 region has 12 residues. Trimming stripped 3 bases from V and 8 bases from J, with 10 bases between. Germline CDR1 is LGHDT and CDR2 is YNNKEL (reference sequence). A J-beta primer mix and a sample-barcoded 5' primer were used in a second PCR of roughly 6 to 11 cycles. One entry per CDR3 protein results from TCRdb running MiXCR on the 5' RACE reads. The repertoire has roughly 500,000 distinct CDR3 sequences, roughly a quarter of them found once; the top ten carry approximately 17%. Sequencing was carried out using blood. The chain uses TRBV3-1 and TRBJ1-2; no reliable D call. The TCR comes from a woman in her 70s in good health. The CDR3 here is CASSHPVGGYTF. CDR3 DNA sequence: TGTGCCAGCAGCCATCCCGTGGGGGGCTACACCTTC.